Reported below is one T cell receptor (beta chain). Its specificity is unknown. These data are taken from a study of PD-1 blockade in classical Hodgkin lymphoma. Findings of the study overall: At baseline, newly diagnosed patients reportedly showed less TCR diversity than healthy donors. Exclusion was the outcome for patients who began nivolumab under 1 year after ASCT.

Sample time point: cycle 4 day 1 (C4D1), after more than 5 weeks of nivolumab. Each patient's relapse followed autologous stem cell transplantation, and brentuximab vedotin exposure varied. The authors purified CD4+ T cells from thawed PBMCs by magnetic negative selection. Only in-frame clones appear in the TCRdb table, and some are missing; sequencing was by immunoSEQ multiplex PCR. The sample holds about 22,000 clones, approximately 68% seen once. From germline, CDR1 is SGHTA and CDR2 FQGNSA. CDR3 length equals 14 residues. V dropped 0 bases and J dropped 2 bases, with 8 bases sitting between them. The chain links TRBV7-2 to TRBJ2-7; D is unresolved. This clonotype originated in a human donor with classical Hodgkin lymphoma. The sequencing used CD4+ T cells from blood, collected before the fourth cycle of nivolumab. The DNA for the CDR3 is TGTGCCAGCAGCTTAGCGGGCGGAGCCTACGAGCAGTACTTC. It codes for CASSLAGGAYEQYF.